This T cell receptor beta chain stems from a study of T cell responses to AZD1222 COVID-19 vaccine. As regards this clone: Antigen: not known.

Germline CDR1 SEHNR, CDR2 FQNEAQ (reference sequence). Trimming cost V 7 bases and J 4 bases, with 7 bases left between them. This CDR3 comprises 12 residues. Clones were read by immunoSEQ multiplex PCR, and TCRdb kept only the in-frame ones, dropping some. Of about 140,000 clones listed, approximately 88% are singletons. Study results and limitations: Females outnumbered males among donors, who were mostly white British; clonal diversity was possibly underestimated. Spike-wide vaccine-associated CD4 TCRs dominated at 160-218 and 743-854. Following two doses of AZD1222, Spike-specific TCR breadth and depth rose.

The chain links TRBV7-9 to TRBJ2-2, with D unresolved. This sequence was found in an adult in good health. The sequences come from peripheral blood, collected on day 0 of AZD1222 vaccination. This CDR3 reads CASNIGTGELFF. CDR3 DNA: TGTGCCAGCAACATAGGCACCGGGGAGCTGTTTTTT.